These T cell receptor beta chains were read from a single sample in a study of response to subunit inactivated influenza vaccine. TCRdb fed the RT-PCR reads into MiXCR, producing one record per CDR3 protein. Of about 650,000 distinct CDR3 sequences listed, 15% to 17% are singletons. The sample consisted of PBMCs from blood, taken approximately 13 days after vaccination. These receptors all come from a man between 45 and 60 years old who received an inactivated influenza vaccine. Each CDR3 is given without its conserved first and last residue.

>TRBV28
ASRGTGGVYEQY
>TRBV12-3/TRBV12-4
ASSPHGTDYGYT
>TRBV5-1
ASSSREPRDTQY
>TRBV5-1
ASRPQPSGPNTGELF
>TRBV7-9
ASSPAKGPNTGELF
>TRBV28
ANSLFSGQGSTGFDNSQY
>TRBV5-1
ASSLKGVAYEQY
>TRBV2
ASSGDRTISGANVLT
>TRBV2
ASKTGPSYEQY
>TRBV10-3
AISSGGRSQETQY
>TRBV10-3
AISREDGYGYT
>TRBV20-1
SAKRQGADTQY
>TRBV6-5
ASSYGGGGVTEAF
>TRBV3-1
ASSDDREGEQY
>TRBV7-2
ASSLAGTGYWVGTDTQY
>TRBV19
ASSIATPDTEAF
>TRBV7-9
ASSHGQGSETQY
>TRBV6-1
ASSLAVGREIAYEQY
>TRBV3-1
ASSQAGLGEAF
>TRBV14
ASSPRSGTGELF
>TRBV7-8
ASSSRRLAANEQY
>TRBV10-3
AISDRTYGYT
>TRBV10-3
ATSSTAENSPLH
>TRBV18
ASSPFGGEPYEQY
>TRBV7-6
ASSTEALQETQY
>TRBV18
ASSSRTGGSEQF
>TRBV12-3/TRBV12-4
ASSHARHYGYT
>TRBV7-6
ASSLAAGYSNQPQH
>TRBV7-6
ASSKETDTQY
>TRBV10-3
AMGTRINTGELF
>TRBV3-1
ASSQDHRGYGYT
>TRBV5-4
ASSSQGALYEYNSPLH
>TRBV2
ASSGLSGRVADTQY
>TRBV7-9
ASSLLSGSGSEQF
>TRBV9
ASSVVGTNYNEQF
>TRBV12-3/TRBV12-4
ASSRGPQGAQY
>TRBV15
ATSRFGTDEETQY
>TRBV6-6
ASIEGGPGEQF
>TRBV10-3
AIKTGGYT
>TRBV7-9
ASSQITGGNTEAF
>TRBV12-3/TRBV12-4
ASSTTPYNEQF
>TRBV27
ASSLGASGGTEAF
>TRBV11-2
ASSLQESGANVLT
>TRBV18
ASSPQTGLYNEQF
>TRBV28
ASKRDRVYTGELF